This T cell receptor beta chain was sequenced during a study of blood T cell repertoires in COVID-19. In the study overall: T cells, B-cell-depleted T cells, or PBMCs provided the cDNA or gDNA that served as material.

The junction had 6 bases not matched to a gene; V was cut back by 9 bases and J by 2 bases. Germline V lookup: CDR1 SGHRS, CDR2 YFSETQ. The CDR3 covers 15 residues. Method: immunoSEQ multiplex PCR; TCRdb's copy keeps in-frame clones and lacks some. The profile shows tens of thousands of clones, 88% of them singletons. The TCR was taken from an elderly woman with active COVID-19. Input material: peripheral blood. This chain connects TRBV5-1 to TRBJ2-2; TRBD2 matches at 11 bases. CDR3: CATRLAGINTGELFF. DNA for the CDR3: TGCGCCACCCGACTAGCGGGAATCAACACCGGGGAGCTGTTTTTT.